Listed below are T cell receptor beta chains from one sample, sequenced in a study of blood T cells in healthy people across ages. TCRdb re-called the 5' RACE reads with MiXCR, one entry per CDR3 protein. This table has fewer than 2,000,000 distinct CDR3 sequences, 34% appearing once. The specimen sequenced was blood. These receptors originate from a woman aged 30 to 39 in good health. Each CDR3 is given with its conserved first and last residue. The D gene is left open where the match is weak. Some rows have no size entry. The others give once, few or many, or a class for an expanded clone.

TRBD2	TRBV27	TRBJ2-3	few	CASSWLAGGLGTDTQYF	TGTGCCAGCAGTTGGCTAGCGGGAGGGCTGGGCACAGATACGCAGTATTTT
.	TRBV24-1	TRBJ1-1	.	CATSDPNLGAFF	TGTGCCACCAGTGACCCAAACTTGGGGGCTTTCTTT
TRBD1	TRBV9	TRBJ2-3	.	CASSARGQYTDTQYF	TGTGCCAGCAGCGCCCGGGGACAGTACACAGATACGCAGTATTTT
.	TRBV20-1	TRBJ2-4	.	CSATYSGVAKNIQYF	TGCAGTGCTACCTATAGCGGAGTAGCCAAAAACATTCAGTACTTC
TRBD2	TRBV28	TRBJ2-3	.	CATRGTSGTGDTQYF	TGTGCCACCCGAGGGACTAGCGGGACGGGAGATACGCAGTATTTT
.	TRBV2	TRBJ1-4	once	CASSATRGIVINEKLFF	TGTGCCAGCAGTGCAACCCGGGGCATCGTCATTAATGAAAAACTGTTTTTT
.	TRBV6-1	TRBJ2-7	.	CASSEMVKYVQYF	TGTGCCAGCAGTGAAATGGTGAAGTACGTTCAGTACTTC
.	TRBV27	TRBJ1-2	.	CASSPLGGWTYGYTF	TGTGCCAGCAGTCCCCTCGGGGGCTGGACCTATGGCTACACCTTC
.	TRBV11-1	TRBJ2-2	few	CASSLIPGTGELFF	TGTGCCAGCAGCCTAATACCCGGGACCGGGGAGCTGTTTTTT
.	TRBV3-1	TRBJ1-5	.	CASSQAGRQPQHF	TGTGCCAGCAGCCAGGCTGGACGTCAGCCCCAGCATTTT
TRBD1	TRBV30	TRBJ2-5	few	CAWSSGGETQYF	TGTGCCTGGAGCTCAGGGGGAGAGACCCAGTACTTC
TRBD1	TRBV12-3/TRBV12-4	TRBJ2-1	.	CASSYTGTGSPYEQFF	TGTGCCAGCAGTTACACCGGGACAGGGTCTCCGTATGAGCAGTTCTTC
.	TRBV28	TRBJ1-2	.	CASSFGLDSYGYTF	TGTGCCAGCAGTTTCGGTTTGGACAGTTATGGCTACACCTTC
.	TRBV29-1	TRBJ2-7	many	CSVDGASSYEQYF	TGCAGCGTTGATGGGGCCAGTTCCTACGAGCAGTACTTC
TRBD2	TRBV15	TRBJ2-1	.	CATSPTGTSATNEQFF	TGTGCCACCAGCCCGACCGGGACTAGCGCTACCAATGAGCAGTTCTTC
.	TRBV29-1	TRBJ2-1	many	CSVRDSYHNEQFF	TGCAGCGTGCGGGACTCCTACCACAATGAGCAGTTCTTC